These T cell receptor beta chains were read from a single sample in a study of cytomegalovirus exposure and HLA in healthy donors. The method was immunoSEQ multiplex PCR; TCRdb's version includes in-frame clones alone and lacks a portion of them. The table lists about 130,000 clones, roughly 84% of them singletons. Sequences were obtained from PBMCs. The receptor source for this set is a man aged 45 to 65 in good health and CMV-seronegative. CDR3s include the opening cysteine and the closing phenylalanine or tryptophan. D genes are given only for firm matches. Size is stated for part of the rows, as once, few or many counts, or as a class when the clone is expanded.

-	-	TRBJ1-6	TRBV6-5	15	TGTGCCAGCAGTTACTCGCAGGTTAATAATTCACCCCTCCACTTT	CASSYSQVNNSPLHF
-	TRBD2	TRBJ2-3	TRBV2	14	TGTGCCAGCAGTGCCACTAGCGGGGGGGATACGCAGTATTTT	CASSATSGGDTQYF
-	-	TRBJ2-1	TRBV12-5	13	TGTGCTACTCAGCGCGAGGGTTACAATGAGCAGTTCTTC	CATQREGYNEQFF
-	TRBD1	TRBJ2-1	TRBV29-1	13	TGCAGCGTTGAAGGACAGGGTGTCAATGAGCAGTTCTTC	CSVEGQGVNEQFF
-	-	TRBJ1-2	TRBV7-6	13	TGTGCCAGCAGCCTAAATCAATACGGGGGCTACACCTTC	CASSLNQYGGYTF
-	-	TRBJ2-5	TRBV11-3	15	TGTGCCAGCAGCAAAAGTAGGGGGTCGCAAGAGACCCAGTACTTC	CASSKSRGSQETQYF
-	TRBD1	TRBJ1-1	TRBV19	16	TGTGCCAGTAGGATACAGGGGTACTCCATGAACACTGAAGCTTTCTTT	CASRIQGYSMNTEAFF
-	TRBD1	TRBJ2-2	TRBV6-5	15	TGTGCCAGCAGGCCAGGACAGGGGAACACCGGGGAGCTGTTTTTT	CASRPGQGNTGELFF
-	-	TRBJ2-5	TRBV11-2	19	TGTGCCAGCAGCTCAGCAATCTGGTCGTGGGCATACCTCCAGGAGACCCAGTACTTC	CASSSAIWSWAYLQETQYF
few	-	TRBJ2-5	TRBV12-5	13	TGTGCTAGTGGCCGACAGTATATAAGGACCCAGTACTTC	CASGRQYIRTQYF
-	TRBD2	TRBJ2-3	TRBV4-1	17	TGCGCCAGCAGCCAAGGAGCGGGGGCTCCTTACACAGATACGCAGTATTTT	CASSQGAGAPYTDTQYF
-	-	TRBJ1-2	TRBV5-6	13	TGTGCCAGCAGCACTAAGGCCGTCTATGGCTACACCTTC	CASSTKAVYGYTF
-	-	TRBJ1-2	TRBV4-2	16	TGTGCCAGCAGCCATGGAGGGAGTGGGGGGGACTATGGCTACACCTTC	CASSHGGSGGDYGYTF
-	TRBD1	TRBJ2-7	TRBV5-1	16	TGCGCCAGCAGCTCTCTGTCGGGACAGGGGAGGGTCGAGCAGTACTTC	CASSSLSGQGRVEQYF
-	-	TRBJ2-5	TRBV5-8	13	TGTGCCAGCAGCTGGAGGGGGCGAGAGACCCAGTACTTC	CASSWRGRETQYF
-	TRBD1	TRBJ2-7	TRBV13	13	TGTGCCAGCAGCCTGGGACAGGGGGACGAGCAGTACTTC	CASSLGQGDEQYF
-	-	TRBJ1-5	TRBV10-3	15	TGTGCCATCAGTGAGTCGAACAGGATCAATCAGCCCCAGCATTTT	CAISESNRINQPQHF
-	TRBD1	TRBJ2-7	TRBV15	16	TGTGCCACCAGCAGAGACCTCCCGGGACAGGGCTACGAGCAGTACTTC	CATSRDLPGQGYEQYF
-	TRBD1	TRBJ1-1	TRBV28	14	TGTGCCAGCAGTTACGACAGGGCAAACACTGAAGCTTTCTTT	CASSYDRANTEAFF
-	-	TRBJ2-3	TRBV4-3	15	TGCGCCAGCAGCCAAGATATAGCGAGCACAGATACGCAGTATTTT	CASSQDIASTDTQYF
-	TRBD1	TRBJ1-2	TRBV25-1	14	TGTGCCAGCAGGCGGACAGGGGGAGGGTATGGCTACACCTTC	CASRRTGGGYGYTF
few	TRBD2	TRBJ2-1	TRBV27	14	TGTGCCAGCAGGTCACTAGCGGGGGCCAATGAGCAGTTCTTC	CASRSLAGANEQFF
-	-	TRBJ1-1	TRBV2	14	TGTGCCAGCAGTGAGGGAGCCCGGAACACTGAAGCTTTCTTT	CASSEGARNTEAFF
-	TRBD1	TRBJ1-3	TRBV27	14	TGTGCCAGCAGTTCCCGGACAGGGTGGAACACCATATATTTT	CASSSRTGWNTIYF
-	-	TRBJ1-1	TRBV4-3	15	TGCGCCAGCAGCCAAGATGGGACACAGAACACTGAAGCTTTCTTT	CASSQDGTQNTEAFF
-	-	TRBJ2-5	TRBV2	14	TGTGCCAGCAGTGAAATCACAGTTCTCGGGACCCAGTACTTC	CASSEITVLGTQYF
-	-	TRBJ1-1	TRBV5-1	14	TGCGCCAGCAGCTTGGAACACCGTTACGCTGAAGCTTTCTTT	CASSLEHRYAEAFF
once	-	TRBJ1-4	TRBV4-1	18	TGCGCCAGCAGCCAAGTAACACAACAGAGTGCAACTAATGAAAAACTGTTTTTT	CASSQVTQQSATNEKLFF
-	-	TRBJ2-6	TRBV7-9	16	TGTGCCAGCAGCTTAGTGGGGCTCTCTGGGGCCAACGTCCTGACTTTC	CASSLVGLSGANVLTF
-	-	TRBJ2-2	TRBV25-1	15	TGTGCCAGCAGTGATTCAGGGCAGAACACCGGGGAGCTGTTTTTT	CASSDSGQNTGELFF
-	-	TRBJ2-5	TRBV10-2	17	TGCGCCAGCAGTGAGCCCCTAAAAGGACAGAGAGGAGAGACCCAGTACTTC	CASSEPLKGQRGETQYF
-	TRBD1	TRBJ1-1	TRBV6-5	14	TGTGCCAGCGGGGACAGTATAATGCCACTCGAAGCTTTCTTT	CASGDSIMPLEAFF
-	-	TRBJ2-7	TRBV30	13	TGTGCCTTTTCCCCGTCTAGCTCCTACGAGCAGTACTTC	CAFSPSSSYEQYF
-	-	TRBJ2-1	TRBV7-7	15	TGTGCTAGCAGCTCGACTTGCCCTAAGTGCAATGAGCAGTTCTTC	CASSSTCPKCNEQFF
-	TRBD1	TRBJ2-1	TRBV5-1	14	TGCGCCAGCAGCCGGGACAGGGGCCACAATGAGCAGTTCTTC	CASSRDRGHNEQFF
-	-	TRBJ2-5	TRBV30	13	TGTGCCTGGAGTGTACGAGTTGGAGAGACCCAGTACTTC	CAWSVRVGETQYF
-	TRBD1	TRBJ1-5	TRBV10-3	16	TGTGCCATCAGTGAAACCGGGACAGGGGTAGATCAGCCCCAGCATTTT	CAISETGTGVDQPQHF
once	-	TRBJ2-1	TRBV12-2	16	TGTGCAAGTCGCCCGCAGACAGGGAACCCCTACAATGAGCAGTTCTTC	CASRPQTGNPYNEQFF
-	TRBD1	TRBJ1-1	TRBV19	14	TGTGCCAGTCACGTCGGGGACAGAGGTGCTGAAGCTTTCTTT	CASHVGDRGAEAFF
-	-	TRBJ1-1	TRBV19	12	TGTGCCAGTAGTATAGACTTCACTGAAGCTTTCTTT	CASSIDFTEAFF
-	-	TRBJ1-1	TRBV6-5	14	TGTGCCAGCATCTCCGGGACACTGAACACTGAAGCTTTCTTT	CASISGTLNTEAFF
-	TRBD2	TRBJ2-2	TRBV5-5	15	TGTGCCAGCAGCTCCAGCGGGGTAACCACCGGGGAGCTGTTTTTT	CASSSSGVTTGELFF
-	-	TRBJ1-5	TRBV30	14	TGTGCCTGGAGTGCCACGGGAGGGTACCAGCCCCAGCATTTT	CAWSATGGYQPQHF
-	-	TRBJ1-1	TRBV7-2	12	TGTGCCAGCAGCTTGGCAGGCCGCCTCGCTTTCTTT	CASSLAGRLAFF
-	-	TRBJ2-1	TRBV7-3	16	TGTGCCAGCAGTCCTGAGGGCGGGGGCCATTACAATGAGCAGTTCTTC	CASSPEGGGHYNEQFF
-	-	TRBJ1-1	TRBV7-2	13	TGTGCCAGCAGCGCTCAGATGAACACTGAAGCTTTCTTT	CASSAQMNTEAFF
-	TRBD1	TRBJ2-6	TRBV7-3	21	TGTGCCAGCAGCTCCATATACCATCGGGACAGGGACGGATCTGGGGCCAACGTCCTGACTTTC	CASSSIYHRDRDGSGANVLTF
few	-	TRBJ1-1	TRBV5-1	11	TGCGCCAGCACGGGGAATGCTGAAGCTTTCTTT	CASTGNAEAFF
-	TRBD1	TRBJ1-5	TRBV30	13	TGTGCCTGGAGTGTTCAGGGGGATCAGCCCCAGCATTTT	CAWSVQGDQPQHF
-	TRBD1	TRBJ1-1	TRBV7-9	14	TGTGCCAGCAGCTTTGCCGGGACAGGGACTGAAGCTTTCTTT	CASSFAGTGTEAFF
-	TRBD1	TRBJ1-5	TRBV2	16	TGTGCCAGCAGTGATAGCGTGGGACAGGGGAATCAGCCCCAGCATTTT	CASSDSVGQGNQPQHF
-	TRBD1	TRBJ1-2	TRBV6-6	13	TGTGCCAGCAGTTATAATGACAGGGATGGCTACACCTTC	CASSYNDRDGYTF
-	-	TRBJ2-7	TRBV14	15	TGTGCCAGCAGCCGAAGCACCGGGAGCTCCTACGAGCAGTACTTC	CASSRSTGSSYEQYF
few	TRBD1	TRBJ1-1	TRBV12-5	14	TGTGCTAGTGGATCCGGGACAGAGAACACTGAAGCTTTCTTT	CASGSGTENTEAFF